This TCR beta chain comes out of a study of regulatory and conventional T cells in RAG deficiency. The data were produced by immunoSEQ multiplex PCR, yet TCRdb's version contains in-frame clones alone and is incomplete. The repertoire holds roughly 10,000 clones, with over 85% as singletons. Germline V gene sequence: CDR1 ENHRY, CDR2 SYGVKD. The CDR3 sequence is 14 residues long. The V and J ends lost 11 bases and 0 bases, in that order; junction bases with no gene match: 8. Conventional CD4+ T cells were sorted from blood as CD25-low CD127-high cells. The eight patients with RAG deficiency had SCID (one), Omenn syndrome (two), or CID/atypical SCID (five).

This chain joins TRBV10-3 and TRBJ1-1; 8 bases agree with TRBD1. The sequence was obtained from a human donor with RAG deficiency presenting as severe combined immunodeficiency. Material for sequencing was CD4+ effector T cells sorted from blood. The CDR3: CAAWDRPLNTEAFF. The CDR3 coding sequence is TGTGCCGCCTGGGACAGGCCTTTGAACACTGAAGCTTTCTTT.